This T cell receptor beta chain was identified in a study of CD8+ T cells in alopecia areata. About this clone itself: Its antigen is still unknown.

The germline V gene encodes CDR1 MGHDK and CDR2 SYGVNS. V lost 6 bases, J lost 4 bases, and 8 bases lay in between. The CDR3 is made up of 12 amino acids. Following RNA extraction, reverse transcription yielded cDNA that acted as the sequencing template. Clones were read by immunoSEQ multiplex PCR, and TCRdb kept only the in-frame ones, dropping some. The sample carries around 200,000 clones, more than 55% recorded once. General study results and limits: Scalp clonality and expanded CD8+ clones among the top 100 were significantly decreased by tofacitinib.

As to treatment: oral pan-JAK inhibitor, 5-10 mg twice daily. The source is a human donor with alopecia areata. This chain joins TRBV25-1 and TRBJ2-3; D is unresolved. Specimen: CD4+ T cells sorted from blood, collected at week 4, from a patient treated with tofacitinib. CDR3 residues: CASSSTSDTQYF. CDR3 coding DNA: TGTGCCAGCAGCTCGACCTCAGATACGCAGTATTTT.